Listed below are T cell receptor beta chains from one sample, sequenced in a study of beta chain features in type 1 diabetes. Generated by immunoSEQ multiplex PCR, the TCRdb table keeps only in-frame clones and is missing some. The sample lists 250,000 or so clones, about 26% occurring once. Sequencing was done on a sample of central memory CD4+ T cells from blood. These receptors all come from a man under 40 in good health. The CDR3 runs from the conserved cysteine through the conserved F or W. Fields, in order: CDR3 protein, CDR3 DNA, V gene, clone size, D gene, J gene. The D gene is left open where the match is weak. Some rows have no size entry. The others give once, few or many, or a class for an expanded clone.

CSVEFGGVDIQYF TGCAGCGTTGAATTCGGAGGGGTGGACATTCAGTACTTC TRBV29-1 few . TRBJ2-4
CAWGRGGAGITYEQYF TGTGCCTGGGGGCGCGGGGGAGCAGGGATTACCTACGAGCAGTACTTC TRBV30 . TRBD2 TRBJ2-7
CASRSGSQETQYF TGCGCCAGCAGATCGGGATCACAAGAGACCCAGTACTTC TRBV5-1 . . TRBJ2-5
CSVGRVGWETQYF TGCAGCGTTGGCCGCGTAGGGTGGGAGACCCAGTACTTC TRBV29-1 . . TRBJ2-5
CASSPQGSYNEQFF TGTGCCAGCAGTCCCCAGGGCTCCTACAATGAGCAGTTCTTC TRBV28 many . TRBJ2-1
CSASSWGDEQFF TGCAGCGCTAGCAGTTGGGGGGATGAGCAGTTCTTC TRBV29-1 few . TRBJ2-1
CSANPSEQFF TGCAGTGCTAACCCATCCGAGCAGTTCTTC TRBV20-1 . . TRBJ2-1
CASSQPWSSAREQYF TGCGCCAGCAGCCAGCCCTGGAGTAGTGCACGGGAGCAGTACTTC TRBV4-1 . . TRBJ2-7
CASRAEATGELFF TGTGCCAGCAGAGCGGAGGCCACCGGGGAGCTGTTTTTT TRBV2 . . TRBJ2-2
CASSPQGGNEQFF TGTGCCAGCAGCCCCCAGGGTGGCAATGAGCAGTTCTTC TRBV6-1 . . TRBJ2-1
CASTLTGAWDEQFF TGTGCCAGCACCCTGACAGGAGCTTGGGATGAGCAGTTCTTC TRBV7-6 many . TRBJ2-1
CASSLNRYTEAFF TGTGCCAGCTCACTTAACAGGTACACTGAAGCTTTCTTT TRBV18 few . TRBJ1-1
CASGPPQRAKLHEQFF TGTGCTAGTGGCCCTCCCCAGCGCGCAAAACTCCATGAGCAGTTCTTC TRBV12-5 few . TRBJ2-1
CASSVDSGGNQPQHF TGCGCCAGCAGCGTGGACTCGGGCGGCAATCAGCCCCAGCATTTT TRBV5-1 . . TRBJ1-5
CAISAGTGPVGYTF TGTGCCATCAGTGCCGGGACAGGGCCGGTTGGCTACACCTTC TRBV10-3 . TRBD1 TRBJ1-2
CASSLPSGELFF TGTGCCAGCAGCTTACCCTCCGGGGAGCTGTTTTTT TRBV5-6 few . TRBJ2-2
CASSFWRGSIGELFF TGTGCCAGCAGTTTCTGGCGGGGTAGTATCGGGGAGCTGTTTTTT TRBV28 . . TRBJ2-2
CSVDRSLGAADTQYF TGCAGCGTTGATCGGTCCCTAGGGGCGGCAGATACGCAGTATTTT TRBV29-1 few . TRBJ2-3
CASSPYPGTGDYNEQFF TGTGCCAGCAGCCCTTACCCAGGGACAGGGGACTACAATGAGCAGTTCTTC TRBV7-9 . TRBD1 TRBJ2-1
CASSPGTGRGEQYF TGCGCCAGCAGCCCCGGGACAGGACGGGGAGAGCAGTACTTC TRBV5-1 few TRBD1 TRBJ2-7
CATSPTPGSYNEQFF TGTGCCACCTCACCCACACCAGGCTCCTACAATGAGCAGTTCTTC TRBV15 many . TRBJ2-1
CASRTRGQIDEQFF TGCGCCAGCAGGACGAGGGGGCAGATCGATGAGCAGTTCTTC TRBV5-1 . TRBD1 TRBJ2-1
CASSGRVKYF TGTGCCAGCAGTGGCCGGGTTAAGTACTTC TRBV7-8 . . TRBJ2-7
CASSLEYEQFF TGTGCCAGCAGCTTAGAATACGAGCAGTTCTTC TRBV11-2 few . TRBJ2-1
CASSLGGLGTQYF TGTGCCAGCAGTTTGGGGGGATTAGGGACCCAGTACTTC TRBV27 . . TRBJ2-5
CASSLALVWEQPQHF TGTGCCAGCAGTTTAGCATTAGTTTGGGAACAGCCCCAGCATTTT TRBV28 . . TRBJ1-5
CASSQQGPAGGEQFF TGTGCCAGCAGCCAACAGGGGCCAGCTGGCGGTGAGCAGTTCTTC TRBV7-2 few TRBD1 TRBJ2-1
CAWSPSGTGNQPQHF TGTGCCTGGAGCCCCTCCGGGACAGGGAATCAGCCCCAGCATTTT TRBV30 . TRBD1 TRBJ1-5
CASSPRGRTQETQYF TGTGCCAGTAGTCCGCGAGGAAGAACTCAAGAGACCCAGTACTTC TRBV19 few . TRBJ2-5
CSPRTSYNEQFF TGCAGCCCTCGGACTAGCTACAATGAGCAGTTCTTC TRBV29-1 many TRBD2 TRBJ2-1
CASSAIVGVAADTQYF TGTGCCAGCAGCGCCATAGTGGGGGTTGCAGCAGATACGCAGTATTTT TRBV9 few . TRBJ2-3
CASRGPFGANVLTF TGTGCCAGCAGGGGGCCTTTTGGGGCCAACGTCCTGACTTTC TRBV5-8 few . TRBJ2-6
CASSLSRGGTEAFF TGCGCCAGCAGCTTAAGCAGGGGTGGCACTGAAGCTTTCTTT TRBV5-1 . . TRBJ1-1
CASSLRLAGGSRYNEQFF TGTGCCAGCAGCTTACGGCTAGCGGGAGGGTCTCGTTACAATGAGCAGTTCTTC TRBV7-2 few TRBD2 TRBJ2-1
CAWRTIQGMNTEAFF TGTGCCTGGAGAACTATCCAGGGGATGAACACTGAAGCTTTCTTT TRBV30 . . TRBJ1-1
CASSLAGNRPQHF TGTGCCAGCAGCTTAGCCGGAAATCGGCCCCAGCATTTT TRBV7-2 . . TRBJ1-5
CAIRTSTGELFF TGTGCCATCAGGACTAGCACCGGGGAGCTGTTTTTT TRBV10-3 few . TRBJ2-2
CASSLTGLGTEAFF TGTGCCAGCAGCTTGACAGGGTTGGGCACTGAAGCTTTCTTT TRBV5-6 . . TRBJ1-1
CASSLGGTLSYEQYF TGTGCCAGCAGCTTAGGAGGGACTCTAAGTTACGAGCAGTACTTC TRBV7-2 few . TRBJ2-7
CSVGQEANYGYTF TGCAGCGTAGGACAGGAAGCTAACTATGGCTACACCTTC TRBV29-1 . TRBD1 TRBJ1-2
CASGGGNVGTDTQYF TGCGCCAGCGGAGGAGGGAATGTGGGAACAGATACGCAGTATTTT TRBV5-1 . . TRBJ2-3
CASSSGGGVRAQYF TGTGCCAGCAGTTCGGGGGGAGGGGTTCGGGCCCAGTACTTC TRBV28 few TRBD2 TRBJ2-5
CASSLVGQSTDTQYF TGTGCCAGCAGCTTAGTTGGACAAAGCACAGATACGCAGTATTTT TRBV7-2 . . TRBJ2-3
CATSRDGFPGTSGANVLTF TGTGCCACCAGCAGAGATGGTTTTCCAGGGACCTCTGGGGCCAACGTCCTGACTTTC TRBV15 . . TRBJ2-6